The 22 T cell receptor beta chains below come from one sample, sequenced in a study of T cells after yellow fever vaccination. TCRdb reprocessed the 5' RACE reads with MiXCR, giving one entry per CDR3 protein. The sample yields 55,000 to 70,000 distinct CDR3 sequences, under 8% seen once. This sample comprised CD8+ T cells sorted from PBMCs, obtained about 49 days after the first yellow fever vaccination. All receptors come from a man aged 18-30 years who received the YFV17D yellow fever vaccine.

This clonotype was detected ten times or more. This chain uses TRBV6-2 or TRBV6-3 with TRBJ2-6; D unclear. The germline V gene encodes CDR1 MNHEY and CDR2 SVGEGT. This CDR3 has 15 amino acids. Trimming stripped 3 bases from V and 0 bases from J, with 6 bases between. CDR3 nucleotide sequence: TGTGCCAGCAGTTATAGCAGCTCTGGGGCCAACGTCCTGACTTTC. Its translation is CASSYSSSGANVLTF.

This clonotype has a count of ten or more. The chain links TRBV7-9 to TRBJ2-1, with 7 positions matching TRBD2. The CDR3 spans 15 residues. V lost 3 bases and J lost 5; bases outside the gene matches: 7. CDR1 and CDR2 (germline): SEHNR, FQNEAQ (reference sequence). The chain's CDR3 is CASSFPGGSNNEQFF. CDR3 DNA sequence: TGTGCCAGCAGCTTCCCGGGGGGTTCCAACAATGAGCAGTTCTTC.

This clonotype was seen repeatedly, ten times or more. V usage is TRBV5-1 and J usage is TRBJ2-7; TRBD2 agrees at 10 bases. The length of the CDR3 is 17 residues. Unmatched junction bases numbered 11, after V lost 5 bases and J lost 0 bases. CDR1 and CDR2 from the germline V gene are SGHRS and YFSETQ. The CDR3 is CASSGSSGGEYSYEQYV. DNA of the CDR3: TGCGCCAGCAGTGGGTCTAGCGGGGGTGAGTACTCCTACGAGCAGTACGTC.

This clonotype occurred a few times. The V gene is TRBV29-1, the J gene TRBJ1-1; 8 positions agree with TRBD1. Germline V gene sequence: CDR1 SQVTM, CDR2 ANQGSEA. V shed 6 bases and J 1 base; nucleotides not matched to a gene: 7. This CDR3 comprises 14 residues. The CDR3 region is CSVGGTGGNTEAFF. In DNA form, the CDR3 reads TGCAGCGTGGGGGGGACAGGCGGGAACACTGAAGCTTTCTTT.

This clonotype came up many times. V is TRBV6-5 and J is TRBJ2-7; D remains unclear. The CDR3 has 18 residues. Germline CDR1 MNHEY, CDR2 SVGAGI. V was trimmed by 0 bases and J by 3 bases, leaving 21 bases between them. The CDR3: CASSYSNAPSLLVYEQYF. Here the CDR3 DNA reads TGTGCCAGCAGTTACTCGAATGCCCCTAGTTTGCTAGTCTACGAGCAGTACTTC.

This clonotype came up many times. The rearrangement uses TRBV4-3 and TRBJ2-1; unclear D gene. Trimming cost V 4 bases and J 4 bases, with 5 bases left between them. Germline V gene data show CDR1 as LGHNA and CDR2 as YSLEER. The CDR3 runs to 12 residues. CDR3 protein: CASSRGYNEQFF. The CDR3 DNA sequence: TGCGCCAGCAGCCGGGGATACAATGAGCAGTTCTTC.

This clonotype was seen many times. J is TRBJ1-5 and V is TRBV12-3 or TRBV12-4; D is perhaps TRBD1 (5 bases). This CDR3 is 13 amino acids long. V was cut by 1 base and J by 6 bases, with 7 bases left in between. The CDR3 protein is CASSLGGVQPQHF. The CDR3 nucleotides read TGTGCCAGCAGTTTAGGGGGGGTTCAGCCCCAGCATTTT.

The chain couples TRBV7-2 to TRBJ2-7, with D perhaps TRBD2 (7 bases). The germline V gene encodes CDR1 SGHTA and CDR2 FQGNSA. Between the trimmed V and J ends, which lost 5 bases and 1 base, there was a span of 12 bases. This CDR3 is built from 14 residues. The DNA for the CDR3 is TGTGCCAGCAGCGCAAGGGGGGGGTCCTACGAGCAGTACTTC. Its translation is CASSARGGSYEQYF.

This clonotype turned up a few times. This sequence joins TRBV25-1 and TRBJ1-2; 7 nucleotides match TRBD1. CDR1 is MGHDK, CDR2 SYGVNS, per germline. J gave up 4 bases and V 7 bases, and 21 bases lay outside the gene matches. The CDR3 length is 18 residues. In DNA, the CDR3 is TGTGCCAGCATCGGAAAGGGAAAGGGGGCAGAAAGGGGCTATGGCTACACCTTC. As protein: CASIGKGKGAERGYGYTF.

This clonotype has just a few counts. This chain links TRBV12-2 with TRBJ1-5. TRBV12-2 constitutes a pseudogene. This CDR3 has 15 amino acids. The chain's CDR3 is CASRLAADSDQPQHF. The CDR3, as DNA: TGTGCAAGTCGCTTAGCGGCAGACTCGGATCAGCCCCAGCATTTT.

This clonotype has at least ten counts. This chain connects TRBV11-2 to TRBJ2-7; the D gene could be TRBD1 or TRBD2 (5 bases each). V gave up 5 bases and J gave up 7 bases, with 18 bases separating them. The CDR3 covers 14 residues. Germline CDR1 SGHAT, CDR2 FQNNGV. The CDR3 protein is CASSPVEGPLEQYV. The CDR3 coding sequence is TGTGCCAGCAGCCCAGTAGAGGGGCCCCTGGAGCAGTACGTC.

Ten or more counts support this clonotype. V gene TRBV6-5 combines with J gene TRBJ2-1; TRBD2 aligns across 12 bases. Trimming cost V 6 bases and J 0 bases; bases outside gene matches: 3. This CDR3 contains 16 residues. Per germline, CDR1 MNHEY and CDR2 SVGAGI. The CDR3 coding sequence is TGTGCCAGCAGGACTAGCGGGGGAAGCTCCTACAATGAGCAGTTCTTC. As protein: CASRTSGGSSYNEQFF.

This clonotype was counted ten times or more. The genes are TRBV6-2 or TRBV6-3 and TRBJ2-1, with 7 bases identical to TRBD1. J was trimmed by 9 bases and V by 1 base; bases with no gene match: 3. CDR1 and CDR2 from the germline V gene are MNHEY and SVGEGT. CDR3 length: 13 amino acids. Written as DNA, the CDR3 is TGTGCCAGCAGTTACTTAGGGGGCGGTGAGCAGTTCTTC. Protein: CASSYLGGGEQFF.

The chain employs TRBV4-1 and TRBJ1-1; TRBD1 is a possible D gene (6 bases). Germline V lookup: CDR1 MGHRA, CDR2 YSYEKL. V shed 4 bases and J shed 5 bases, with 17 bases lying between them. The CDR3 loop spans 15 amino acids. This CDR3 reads CASSRDQDSRTEAFF. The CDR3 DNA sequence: TGCGCCAGCAGCCGAGACCAGGACAGTCGGACTGAAGCTTTCTTT.

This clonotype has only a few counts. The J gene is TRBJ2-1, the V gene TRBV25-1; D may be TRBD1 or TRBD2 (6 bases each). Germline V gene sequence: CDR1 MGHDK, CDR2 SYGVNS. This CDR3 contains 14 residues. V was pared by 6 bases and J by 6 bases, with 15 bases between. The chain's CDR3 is CASSPGGRRNEQFF. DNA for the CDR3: TGTGCCAGCAGCCCCGGGGGCCGGCGCAATGAGCAGTTCTTC.

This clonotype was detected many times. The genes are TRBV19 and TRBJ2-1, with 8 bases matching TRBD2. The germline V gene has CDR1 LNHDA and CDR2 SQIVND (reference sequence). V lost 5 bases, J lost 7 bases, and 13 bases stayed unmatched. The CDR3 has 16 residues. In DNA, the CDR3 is TGTGCCAGTAGTCCCCCCGGGGCGGGGGGCCAGAATGAGCAGTTCTTC. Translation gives CASSPPGAGGQNEQFF.

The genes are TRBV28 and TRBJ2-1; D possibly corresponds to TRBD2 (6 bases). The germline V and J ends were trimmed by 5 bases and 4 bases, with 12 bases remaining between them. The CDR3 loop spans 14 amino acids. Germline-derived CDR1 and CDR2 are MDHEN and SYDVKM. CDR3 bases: TGTGCCAGCAGTCCTCTGGGGGGATACAATGAGCAGTTCTTC. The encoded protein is CASSPLGGYNEQFF. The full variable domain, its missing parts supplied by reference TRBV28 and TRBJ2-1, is DVKVTQSSRYLVKRTGEKVFLECVQDMDHENMFWYRQDPGLGLRLIYFSYDVKMKEKGDIPEGYSVSREKKERFSLILESASTNQTSMYLCASSPLGGYNEQFFGPGTRLTVL.

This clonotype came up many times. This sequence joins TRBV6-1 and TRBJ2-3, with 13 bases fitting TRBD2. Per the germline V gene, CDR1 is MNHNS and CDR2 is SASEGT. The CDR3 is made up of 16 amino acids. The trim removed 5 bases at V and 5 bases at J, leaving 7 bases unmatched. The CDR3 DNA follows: TGTGCCAGCAGTAAATACTGGACTAGCGGGGGAGATACGCAGTATTTT. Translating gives CASSKYWTSGGDTQYF.

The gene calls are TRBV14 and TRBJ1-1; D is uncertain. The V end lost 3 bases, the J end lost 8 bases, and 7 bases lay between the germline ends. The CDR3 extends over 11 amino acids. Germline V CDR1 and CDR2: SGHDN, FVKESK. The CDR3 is CASSQGSEAFF. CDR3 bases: TGTGCCAGCAGCCAGGGGTCCGAAGCTTTCTTT. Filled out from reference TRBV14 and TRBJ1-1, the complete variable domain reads EAGVTQFPSHSVIEKGQTVTLRCDPISGHDNLYWYRRVMGKEIKFLLHFVKESKQDESGMPNNRFLAERTGGTYSTLKVQPAELEDSGVYFCASSQGSEAFFGQGTRLTVV.

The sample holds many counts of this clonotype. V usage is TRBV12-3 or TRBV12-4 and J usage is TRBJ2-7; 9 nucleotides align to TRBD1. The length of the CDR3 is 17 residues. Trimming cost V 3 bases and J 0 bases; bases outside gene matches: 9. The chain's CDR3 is CASSFRTGQGSSYEQYF. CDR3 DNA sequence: TGTGCCAGCAGTTTTCGTACCGGACAGGGGAGCTCCTACGAGCAGTACTTC.

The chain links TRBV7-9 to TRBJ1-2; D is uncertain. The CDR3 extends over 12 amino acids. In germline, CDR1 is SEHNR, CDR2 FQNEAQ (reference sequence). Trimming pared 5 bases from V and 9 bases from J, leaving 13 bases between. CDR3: CASSVGSSSYTF. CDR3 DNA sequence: TGTGCCAGCAGCGTCGGGAGCTCCAGCTACACCTTC.

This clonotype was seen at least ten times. CDR3 coding DNA: TGTGCCAGCGTGGGGAGGGGTAGGTCCGAGCAGTACTTC. It is translated as CASVGRGRSEQYF. The chain joins TRBV5-6 to TRBJ2-7; 7 bases map to TRBD2. After removal of 7 bases from V and 6 bases from J, the junction contained 10 bases not matched to a gene. Germline CDR1 is SGHDT and CDR2 is YYEEEE. The CDR3 is made up of 13 amino acids.